Following are 18 T cell receptor beta chains from one sample sequenced in a study of identifying expanded T cells in peripheral blood. TCRdb keeps only in-frame clones here, not all; method: immunoSEQ multiplex PCR. The sample records 100,000 or so clones, approximately 88% being singletons. The sample taken for sequencing was blood. The receptors derive from a person aged 18 to 75 in good health.

V is TRBV27 and J is TRBJ1-1, with a possible D match to TRBD1 (5 bases). The germline V gene has CDR1 MNHEY and CDR2 SMNVEV (reference sequence). The CDR3 loop spans 15 amino acids. Trimming stripped 3 bases from V and 1 base from J, with 12 bases between. DNA for the CDR3: TGTGCCAGCAGTTTCTTCTCAGGGACGAACACTGAAGCTTTCTTT. Translation: CASSFFSGTNTEAFF.

This clone was recorded at least ten times. The chain uses TRBV4-1 and TRBJ1-1; the D is unclear. Germline-derived CDR1 and CDR2 are MGHRA and YSYEKL. This CDR3 has 15 residues. Between the trimmed V and J ends, which lost 3 bases and 2 bases, there was a span of 13 bases. In DNA form, the CDR3 reads TGCGCCAGCAGCCAGTCAATGGACCCTAACACTGAAGCTTTCTTT. Its protein is CASSQSMDPNTEAFF.

The gene calls are TRBV6-5 and TRBJ2-7; a possible D gene is TRBD1 (6 bases). The CDR3 consists of 14 residues. Germline-derived CDR1 and CDR2 are MNHEY and SVGAGI. V was clipped by 6 bases and J by 3 bases, with 15 bases between them. DNA of the CDR3: TGTGCCAGCAGCCAGACAGGTACTTACTACGAGCAGTACTTC. Its protein is CASSQTGTYYEQYF.

This clone was picked up one time. The chain couples TRBV19 to TRBJ1-5; TRBD1 is a possible D gene (5 bases). The germline V gene encodes CDR1 LNHDA and CDR2 SQIVND (reference sequence). V was cut by 3 bases and J by 0 bases, with 12 bases left in between. This CDR3 spans 16 amino acids. The CDR3 loop is CASSIFGGSSNQPQHF. DNA of the CDR3: TGTGCCAGTAGTATCTTTGGGGGGAGTAGCAATCAGCCCCAGCATTTT. The full variable domain, in which reference TRBV19 and TRBJ1-5 provide the parts outside the CDR3, is DGGITQSPKYLFRKEGQNVTLSCEQNLNHDAMYWYRQDPGQGLRLIYYSQIVNDFQKGDIAEGYSVSREKKESFPLTVTSAQKNPTAFYLCASSIFGGSSNQPQHFGDGTRLSIL.

The chain links TRBV4-1 to TRBJ2-6, with D possibly being TRBD1 (6 bases). The germline V and J ends were trimmed by 1 base and 0 bases, with 10 bases remaining between them. The CDR3 runs 17 residues. CDR1 MGHRA and CDR2 YSYEKL come from the germline V gene. This chain's CDR3 is CASSQVFRGSGANVLTF. Here the CDR3 DNA reads TGCGCCAGCAGCCAAGTATTCAGGGGCTCTGGGGCCAACGTCCTGACTTTC.

The rearrangement joins TRBV5-6 to TRBJ2-1; maybe TRBD2 (6 bases). The CDR3 spans 13 residues. V gave up 2 bases and J gave up 9 bases, with 12 bases separating them. Germline values: CDR1 SGHDT, CDR2 YYEEEE. Written as DNA, the CDR3 is TGTGCCAGCAGCTTAGGCGGGGTGAGTGAGCAGTTCTTC. Residues: CASSLGGVSEQFF.

The gene calls are TRBV5-4 and TRBJ2-3; D not certain. The CDR3 extends over 13 amino acids. The V and J ends lost 6 bases and 0 bases respectively, with 8 bases between them. CDR1 and CDR2 from the germline V gene are SGHNT and YYREEE (reference sequence). In DNA, the CDR3 is TGTGCCAGCACCTCTCCTAGCACAGATACGCAGTATTTT. Amino acid sequence: CASTSPSTDTQYF.

The chain employs TRBV6-1 and TRBJ1-6; D is possibly TRBD1 (5 bases). Trimming shortened V by 7 bases and J by 5 bases, and 12 bases separated the two germline ends. The length of the CDR3 is 14 residues. CDR1 and CDR2 (germline): MNHNS, SASEGT. DNA of the CDR3: TGTGCCAGCAAGCAGGGAACCGATAATTCACCCCTCCACTTT. Encoded protein: CASKQGTDNSPLHF.

The CDR3 reads CASSAGTGDDTGELFF. CDR3 DNA: TGCGCCAGCAGCGCCGGGACAGGGGATGACACCGGGGAGCTGTTTTTT. This chain connects TRBV4-3 to TRBJ2-2; TRBD1 aligns across 10 bases. Trimming took 5 bases from V and 3 from J; bases not matched to a gene: 6. In germline, CDR1 is LGHNA, CDR2 YSLEER. This CDR3 region has 16 residues.

The gene calls are TRBV9 and TRBJ2-2; TRBD1 matches 10 bases. Germline lookup yields CDR1 SGDLS and CDR2 YYNGEE. The CDR3 consists of 19 residues. The V and J ends lost 4 bases and 3 bases, in that order; junction bases with no gene match: 15. This chain's CDR3 is CASSPPGQGGSYDTGELFF. CDR3 nucleotides: TGTGCCAGCAGCCCCCCCGGACAGGGGGGGTCCTACGACACCGGGGAGCTGTTTTTT.

The chain employs TRBV6-5 and TRBJ2-7, with a tentative D call TRBD1 (6 bases). V was clipped by 8 bases and J by 5 bases, with 19 bases between them. Germline CDR1 and CDR2: MNHEY and SVGAGI. The CDR3 sequence is 14 residues long. CDR3 in amino acids: CASGAGQRKDEQYF. The CDR3 DNA is TGTGCCAGCGGCGCAGGACAGCGTAAGGACGAGCAGTACTTC.

This clone showed up just a few times. The chain has TRBV18 and TRBJ1-2; the match to TRBD1 covers 7 bases. This CDR3 is 13 amino acids long. The V and J ends lost 5 bases and 7 bases, in that order; junction bases with no gene match: 7. Germline loops: CDR1 KGHSH, CDR2 LQKENI. The CDR3 here is CASSSVTGAGYTF. CDR3 DNA sequence: TGTGCCAGCTCATCGGTAACAGGGGCTGGCTACACCTTC.

V usage is TRBV28 and J usage is TRBJ1-5; 9 nucleotides agree with TRBD1. V was pared by 6 bases and J by 5 bases, with 8 bases of the junction left unmatched. Germline values: CDR1 MDHEN, CDR2 SYDVKM. The CDR3 runs 15 residues. CDR3 loop: CASSSGQGSYQPQHF. The DNA for the CDR3 is TGTGCCAGCAGCAGCGGACAGGGGTCATATCAGCCCCAGCATTTT.

The J gene is TRBJ2-2, the V gene TRBV29-1, with D perhaps TRBD2 (5 bases). CDR1 is SQVTM and CDR2 is ANQGSEA in the germline V gene. This CDR3 is 13 amino acids long. V lost 5 bases, J lost 7 bases, and 14 bases lay in between. The CDR3 sequence: CSVRTVSGGELFF. The DNA for the CDR3 is TGCAGCGTTAGGACTGTTAGTGGCGGGGAGCTGTTTTTT.

In DNA form, the CDR3 reads TGTGCTAGTGGTCGTGGGGGACAGATAGAAGAGACCCAGTACTTC. It specifies CASGRGGQIEETQYF. The V and J genes are TRBV12-5 and TRBJ2-5; 7 nucleotides match TRBD1. The trim removed 5 bases at V and 3 bases at J, leaving 9 bases unmatched. Germline V lookup: CDR1 LGHNT, CDR2 FRNRAP. This CDR3 is built from 15 residues.

The rearrangement links TRBV6-5 to TRBJ2-2, with D uncertain. CDR3 length: 13 residues. Germline CDR1 MNHEY, CDR2 SVGAGI. Trimming removed 0 bases from V and 13 bases from J, with 12 bases in between. CDR3 bases: TGTGCCAGCAGTTACTCTTCTCGGGTCGGGCTGTTTTTT. The encoded protein is CASSYSSRVGLFF.

The genes are TRBV6-5 and TRBJ1-2; 7 nucleotides align to TRBD1. CDR1 MNHEY and CDR2 SVGAGI come from the germline V gene. Germline trimming cut 7 bases from V and 8 bases from J; bases unmatched to any gene: 16. The CDR3 length is 15 residues. The CDR3 DNA reads as TGTGCCAGCATAAGTCTAGGGGGCGCTCCAGGGGGCTACACCTTC. Translation gives CASISLGGAPGGYTF.

The chain is built from TRBV15 and TRBJ1-5; 7 bases map to TRBD1. Germline V gene data show CDR1 as LNHNV and CDR2 as YYDKDF (reference sequence). This CDR3 has 15 residues. Unmatched junction bases numbered 3, after V lost 2 bases and J lost 2 bases. CDR3 residues: CATSRSTGGNQPQHF. CDR3 DNA: TGTGCCACCAGCAGATCCACAGGGGGCAATCAGCCCCAGCATTTT. The full variable domain, with the rest looked up from reference TRBV15 and TRBJ1-5, is DAMVIQNPRYQVTQFGKPVTLSCSQTLNHNVMYWYQQKSSQAPKLLFHYYDKDFNNEADTPDNFQSRRPNTSFCFLDIRSPGLGDTAMYLCATSRSTGGNQPQHFGDGTRLSIL.